Sequencing of this T cell receptor (beta chain) was carried out in a study of blood T cell repertoires in COVID-19. Produced via immunoSEQ multiplex PCR; TCRdb's table is partial and in-frame only. The sample has approximately 350,000 clones, about four fifths seen once. Trimming stripped 8 bases from V and 7 bases from J, with 14 bases between. This CDR3 is 12 amino acids long. The J gene is TRBJ1-1, the V gene TRBV12-3 or TRBV12-4; D ambiguous. The specimen sequenced was peripheral blood. The TCR comes from a man aged 30-40 years with active or convalescent COVID-19. As DNA, the CDR3 is TGTGCCAGCTCCGGAGATTTACTTGAAGCTTTCTTT. This sequence encodes CASSGDLLEAFF.